These T cell receptor delta chains were read from a single sample in a study of Vγ9Vδ2 T cells in congenital toxoplasmosis. TCRdb called clones from the reads again using CATT. The sample lists about 410 delta-chain clones; approximately 38% were seen once. Material: gamma-delta T cells from blood. These receptors were taken from a child younger than 10 born to a mother with Toxoplasma gondii infection during pregnancy, either congenitally infected or uninfected (not recorded which). The CDR3 runs from the conserved cysteine through the conserved F or W. The D gene is left open where the match is weak. Rows give clone size only sometimes, using once, few, many, or a class for an expanded clone.

TRDJ1,.,TRAV38-2/DV8,hyperexpanded,TGTGCTTTCATGAACAAAGCCCCGCTTTTATTCCCGCGAGGAGATAGCACCGATAAACTCATCTTT,CAFMNKAPLLFPRGDSTDKLIF
TRDJ2,.,TRDV1,hyperexpanded,TGTGCTCTTGGGGCCCGGGACGCGTACTTTACACGCTTGACAGCACAACTCTTCTTT,CALGARDAYFTRLTAQLFF
TRDJ1,TRDD3,TRDV1,large,TGTGCTCTTGGGGAACCTTCCTCCGCGGGGACTGGGGGATACCCAATAAAGCTCATCTTT,CALGEPSSAGTGGYPIKLIF
TRDJ1,TRDD3,TRDV1,large,TGTGCTCTTGGGGAACTCCGGCGTGGGGGATACTACACCGATAAACTCATCTTT,CALGELRRGGYYTDKLIF
TRDJ1,TRDD3,TRDV1,large,TGTGCTCTTGGGGAACGACTCTCCTACAACGAAGTGGGGGATACGCGAACACTTCACTTTTCGTACACCGATAAACTCATCTTT,CALGERLSYNEVGDTRTLHFSYTDKLIF
TRDJ1,TRDD3,TRAV29/DV5,medium-sized,TGTGCAGCAAGGGTTTCGGAACGAGGACTGGGGGATACGAGAACCGATAAACTCATCTTT,CAARVSERGLGDTRTDKLIF
TRDJ1,TRDD3,TRDV1,medium-sized,TGTGCTCTTGGGGACCCCCCTCCCTTTAACTGGGGGACTTCTCGTCGCACCGATAAACTCATCTTT,CALGDPPPFNWGTSRRTDKLIF
TRDJ2,TRDD3,TRDV1,once,TGTGCTCTTGGGGAACTAGGTTACCCCCTGGGATTACTGGGGGATACGTTTGGGTTGACAGCACAACTCTTCTTT,CALGELGYPLGLLGDTFGLTAQLFF
TRDJ3,TRDD3,TRDV2,medium-sized,TGTGCCTGTGACACCGCTGGGGATACCTCCTGGGACACCCGACAGATGTTTTTC,CACDTAGDTSWDTRQMFF
TRDJ1,.,TRDV1,large,TGTGCTCTTGGGGACCCATTTGGGGGCCTCCTTCGTGGCGATAAACTCATCTTT,CALGDPFGGLLRGDKLIF
TRDJ1,TRDD3,TRDV1,large,TGTGCTCTTGTAGGGGATACGGGTAGGGAGTACACCGATAAACTCATCTTT,CALVGDTGREYTDKLIF
TRDJ3,TRDD3,TRDV2,.,TGTGCCTGTGACACTGGGGGATACGCGTCCTGGGACACCCGACAGATGTTTTTC,CACDTGGYASWDTRQMFF
TRDJ1,.,TRDV2,hyperexpanded,TGTGCCTGTGACACCGGGGAACCTTCCCTTAAACTCATCTTT,CACDTGEPSLKLIF
TRDJ2,TRDD3,TRDV2,large,TGTGCCTGTGACACGATTGATACTGGGGATCAAGAGGCTTTGACAGCACAACTCTTCTTT,CACDTIDTGDQEALTAQLFF
TRDJ3,.,TRDV2,large,TGTGCCTGTGACACCTGGGGGTCTAGCTCCTGGGACACCCGACAGATGTTTTTC,CACDTWGSSSWDTRQMFF
TRDJ1,TRDD3,TRDV1,hyperexpanded,TGTGCTCTTGGGGATTTCCTTCGTACTGGGGGATACAGCGGCACCGATAAACTCATCTTT,CALGDFLRTGGYSGTDKLIF